This T cell receptor (beta chain) was sequenced for a study of blood T cell repertoires in COVID-19. Original methodology: Reference gene primer amplification gave nucleated cell count estimates. Only in-frame clones appear in the TCRdb table, and some are missing; sequencing was by immunoSEQ multiplex PCR. The DNA was the basis for D and trimming; V, J and clone size are from that table. The table has about 160,000 clones, about 86% seen once; the top ten hold 2.5% to 4%. The germline V gene has CDR1 SEHNR and CDR2 FQNEAQ (reference sequence). The CDR3 covers 16 residues. Trimming took 5 bases from V and 4 from J; bases not matched to a gene: 13.

The clonotype comes from a man in his sixties or seventies with acute or convalescent COVID-19. Sequencing was performed on peripheral blood. J is TRBJ2-5 and V is TRBV7-9; 7 nucleotides align to TRBD1. As DNA, the CDR3 is TGTGCCAGCAGCGCTTTATGGGAGACAGGGCCAGAGACCCAGTACTTC. Translation gives CASSALWETGPETQYF.